The 3 T cell receptor beta chains in this list originate from one sample, sequenced in a study of CD8+ T cells in alopecia areata. The sequencing template was cDNA reverse transcribed from extracted RNA. Libraries were prepared by immunoSEQ multiplex PCR; TCRdb keeps only in-frame clonotypes and omits some of them. The sample has 150,000 to 200,000 clones, 65% seen once. Noted treatment: oral pan-JAK inhibitor, 5-10 mg twice daily. The sample was CD4+ T cells sorted from blood, taken at week 4, from a patient treated with tofacitinib. The source is a human donor with alopecia areata.

This sequence joins TRBV7-9 and TRBJ2-5; TRBD1 matches at 7 bases. Germline values: CDR1 SEHNR, CDR2 FQNEAQ (reference sequence). The junction had 2 bases not matched to a gene; V was cut back by 5 bases and J by 2 bases. This CDR3 has 13 residues. The CDR3 reads CASSPGQQETQYF. In nucleotides, the CDR3 is TGTGCCAGCAGCCCGGGACAGCAAGAGACCCAGTACTTC.

In this sample, this clone turned up once. V and J are TRBV29-1 and TRBJ1-3, with TRBD1 as a possible D gene (5 bases). This CDR3 spans 13 amino acids. V gave up 7 bases and J gave up 4 bases, with 14 bases separating them. The germline V gene has CDR1 SQVTM and CDR2 ANQGSEA. The CDR3 is CSGGSLGGNTIYF. The CDR3 DNA follows: TGCAGCGGGGGCTCTCTGGGCGGAAACACCATATATTTT.

This clone was seen only a few times. V and J are TRBV4-1 and TRBJ2-5; unclear D gene. The CDR3 is made up of 14 amino acids. V lost 1 base, J lost 1 base, and 7 bases lay in between. Per the germline V gene, CDR1 is MGHRA and CDR2 is YSYEKL. CDR3 residues: CASSQVTAQETQYF. In nucleotides, the CDR3 is TGCGCCAGCAGCCAAGTCACAGCCCAAGAGACCCAGTACTTC.